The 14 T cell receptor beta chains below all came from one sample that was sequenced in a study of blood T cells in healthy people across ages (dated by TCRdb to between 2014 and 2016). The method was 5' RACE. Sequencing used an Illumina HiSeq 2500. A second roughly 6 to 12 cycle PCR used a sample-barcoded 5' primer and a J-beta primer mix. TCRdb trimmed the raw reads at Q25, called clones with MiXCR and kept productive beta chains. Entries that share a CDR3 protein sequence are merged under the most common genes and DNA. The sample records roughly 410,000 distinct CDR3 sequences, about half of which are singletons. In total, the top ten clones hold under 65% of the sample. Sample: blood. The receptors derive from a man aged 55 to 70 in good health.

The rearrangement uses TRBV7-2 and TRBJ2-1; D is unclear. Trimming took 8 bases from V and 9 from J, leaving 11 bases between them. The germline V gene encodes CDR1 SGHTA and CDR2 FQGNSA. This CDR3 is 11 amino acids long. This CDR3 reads CASGLRTEQFF. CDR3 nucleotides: TGTGCCAGCGGGCTCCGGACTGAGCAGTTCTTC.

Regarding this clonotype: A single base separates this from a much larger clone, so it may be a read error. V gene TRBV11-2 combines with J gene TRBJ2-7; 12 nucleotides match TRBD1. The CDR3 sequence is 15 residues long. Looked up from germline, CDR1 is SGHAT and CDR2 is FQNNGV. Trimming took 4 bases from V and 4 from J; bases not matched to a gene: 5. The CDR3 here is CASSWGQGALYEQYF. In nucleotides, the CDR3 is TGTGCCAGCAGCTGGGGACAGGGGGCGCTTTACGAGCAGTACTTC.

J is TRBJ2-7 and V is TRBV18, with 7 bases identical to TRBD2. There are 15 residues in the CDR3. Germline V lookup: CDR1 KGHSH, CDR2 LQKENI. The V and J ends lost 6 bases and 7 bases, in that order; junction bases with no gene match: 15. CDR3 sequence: CASSRAASGINEQYF. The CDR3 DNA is TGTGCCAGCTCTCGGGCGGCTAGCGGTATCAATGAGCAGTACTTC. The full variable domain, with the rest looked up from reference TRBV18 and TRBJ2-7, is NAGVMQNPRHLVRRRGQEARLRCSPMKGHSHVYWYRQLPEEGLKFMVYLQKENIIDESGMPKERFSAEFPKEGPSILRIQQVVRGDSAAYFCASSRAASGINEQYFGPGTRLTVT.

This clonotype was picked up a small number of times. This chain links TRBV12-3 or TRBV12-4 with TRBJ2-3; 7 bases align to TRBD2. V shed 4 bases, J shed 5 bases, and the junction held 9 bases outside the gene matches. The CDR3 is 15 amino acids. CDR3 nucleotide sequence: TGTGCCAGCAGTTCCCCCGCGGGAGAAGGAGATACGCAGTATTTT. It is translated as CASSSPAGEGDTQYF.

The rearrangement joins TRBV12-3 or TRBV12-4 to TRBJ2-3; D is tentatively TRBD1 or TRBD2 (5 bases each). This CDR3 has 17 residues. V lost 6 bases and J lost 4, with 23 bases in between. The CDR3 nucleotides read TGTGCCAGCAGCCAAAGGGCTAGCAGGGTGAGAGCAGATACGCAGTATTTT. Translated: CASSQRASRVRADTQYF.

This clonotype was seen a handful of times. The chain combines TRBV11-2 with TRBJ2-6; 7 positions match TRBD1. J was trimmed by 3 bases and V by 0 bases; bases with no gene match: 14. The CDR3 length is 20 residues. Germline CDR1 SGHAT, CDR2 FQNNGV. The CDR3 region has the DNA TGTGCCAGCAGCTTAGAAGGCCAACGGACAGGCGTTGGTGGGGCCAACGTCCTGACTTTC. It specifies CASSLEGQRTGVGGANVLTF. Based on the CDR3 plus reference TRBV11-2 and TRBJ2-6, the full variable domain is EAGVAQSPRYKIIEKRQSVAFWCNPISGHATLYWYQQILGQGPKLLIQFQNNGVVDDSQLPKDRFSAERLKGVDSTLKIQPAKLEDSAVYLCASSLEGQRTGVGGANVLTFGAGSRLTVL.

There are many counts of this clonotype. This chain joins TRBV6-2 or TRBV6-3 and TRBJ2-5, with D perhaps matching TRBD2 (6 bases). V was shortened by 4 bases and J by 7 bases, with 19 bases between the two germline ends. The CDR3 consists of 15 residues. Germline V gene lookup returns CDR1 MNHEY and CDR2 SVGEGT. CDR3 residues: CASSSTSRDRGTQYF. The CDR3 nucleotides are TGTGCCAGCAGTTCGACGTCGCGGGATCGGGGGACCCAGTACTTC.

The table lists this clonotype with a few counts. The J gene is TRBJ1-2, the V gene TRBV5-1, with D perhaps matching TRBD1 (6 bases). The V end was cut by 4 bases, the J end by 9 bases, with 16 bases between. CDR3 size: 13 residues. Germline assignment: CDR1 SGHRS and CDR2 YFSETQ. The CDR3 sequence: CASSPIGQSRYTF. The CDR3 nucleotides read TGCGCCAGCAGCCCCATTGGACAGTCGCGCTACACCTTC.

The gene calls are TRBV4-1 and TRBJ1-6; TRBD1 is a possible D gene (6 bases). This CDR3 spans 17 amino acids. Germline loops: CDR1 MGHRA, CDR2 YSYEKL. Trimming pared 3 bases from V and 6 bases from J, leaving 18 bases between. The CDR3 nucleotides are TGCGCCAGCAGCCACCCCCAGTCGACAGGCTCTAATTCACCCCTCCACTTT. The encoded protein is CASSHPQSTGSNSPLHF.

CDR3 protein: CASSVRSIQETQYF. The CDR3 nucleotides are TGTGCCAGCAGCGTAAGGTCAATCCAAGAGACCCAGTACTTC. This rearrangement joins TRBV9 to TRBJ2-4; D unclear. The last part of the DNA fits TRBJ2-5 better; the J call may be wrong. The CDR3 has 14 residues. CDR1 SGDLS and CDR2 YYNGEE come from the germline V gene.

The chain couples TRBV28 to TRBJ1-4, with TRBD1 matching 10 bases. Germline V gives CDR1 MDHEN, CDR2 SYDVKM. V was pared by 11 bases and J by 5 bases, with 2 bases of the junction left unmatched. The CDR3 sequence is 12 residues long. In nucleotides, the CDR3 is TGTGCCTCGGACAGGGGGAATGAAAAACTGTTTTTT. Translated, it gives CASDRGNEKLFF.

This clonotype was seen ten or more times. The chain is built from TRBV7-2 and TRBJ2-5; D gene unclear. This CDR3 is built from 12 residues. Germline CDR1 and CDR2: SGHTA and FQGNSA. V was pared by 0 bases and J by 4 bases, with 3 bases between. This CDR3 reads CASSLARETQYF. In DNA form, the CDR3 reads TGTGCCAGCAGCTTAGCCAGAGAGACCCAGTACTTC.

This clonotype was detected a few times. The DNA for the CDR3 is TGTGCCAGCAGCTGGTCTTCCGGAAATGACAGGGTTCTCTATGGCTACACCTTC. Amino acid sequence: CASSWSSGNDRVLYGYTF. The chain has TRBV5-6 and TRBJ1-2, with 7 bases lining up with TRBD1. Trimming took 3 bases from V and 4 from J; bases not matched to a gene: 18. The CDR3 loop spans 18 amino acids. Germline V gene data show CDR1 as SGHDT and CDR2 as YYEEEE. Filled out from reference TRBV5-6 and TRBJ1-2, the complete variable domain reads DAGVTQSPTHLIKTRGQQVTLRCSPKSGHDTVSWYQQALGQGPQFIFQYYEEEERQRGNFPDRFSGHQFPNYSSELNVNALLLGDSALYLCASSWSSGNDRVLYGYTFGSGTRLTVV.

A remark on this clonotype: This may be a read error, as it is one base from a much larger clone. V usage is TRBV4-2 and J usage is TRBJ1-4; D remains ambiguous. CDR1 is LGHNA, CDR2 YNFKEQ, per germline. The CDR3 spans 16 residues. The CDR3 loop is CASSPRPGRDNGKLFF. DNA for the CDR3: TGTGCCAGCAGCCCCCGTCCGGGCCGGGATAATGGAAAACTGTTTTTT.